The 19 T cell receptor beta chains below all came from one sample that was sequenced in a study of blood T cell repertoires in COVID-19. Sequencing was performed with immunoSEQ multiplex PCR; in TCRdb, only in-frame clones are kept and a portion is missing. The table has roughly 200,000 clones, approximately 83% seen once. The sequencing sample was made of peripheral blood. Receptor source: a man aged 55 to 70 with acute or convalescent COVID-19.

V gene TRBV7-9 combines with J gene TRBJ1-4; tentative D call: TRBD1 (6 bases). The CDR3 totals 15 residues. Germline assignment: CDR1 SEHNR and CDR2 FQNEAQ (reference sequence). The germline V and J ends were trimmed by 6 bases and 3 bases, with 14 bases remaining between them. This CDR3 is CASRPRGSANEKLFF. CDR3 sequence (DNA): TGTGCCAGCAGGCCCAGGGGCTCGGCTAATGAAAAACTGTTTTTT. Combining the CDR3 with reference TRBV7-9 and TRBJ1-4 gives the whole variable domain DTGVSQNPRHKITKRGQNVTFRCDPISEHNRLYWYRQTLGQGPEFLTYFQNEAQLEKSRLLSDRFSAERPKGSFSTLEIQRTEQGDSAMYLCASRPRGSANEKLFFGSGTQLSVL.

The chain uses TRBV7-9 and TRBJ2-3, with TRBD2 matching over 9 bases. The CDR3 contains 19 residues. Germline lookup yields CDR1 SEHNR and CDR2 FQNEAQ (reference sequence). J was trimmed by 3 bases and V by 4 bases; bases with no gene match: 17. CDR3: CASSSSVGGRANRTDTQYF. For the CDR3, the DNA is TGTGCCAGCAGCTCCTCCGTGGGCGGGAGGGCCAATAGGACAGATACGCAGTATTTT. The variable domain in full, completed from reference TRBV7-9 and TRBJ2-3, reads DTGVSQNPRHKITKRGQNVTFRCDPISEHNRLYWYRQTLGQGPEFLTYFQNEAQLEKSRLLSDRFSAERPKGSFSTLEIQRTEQGDSAMYLCASSSSVGGRANRTDTQYFGPGTRLTVL.

The chain is built from TRBV4-2 and TRBJ2-1; TRBD2 matches at 9 bases. V was clipped by 4 bases and J by 8 bases; unmatched bases: 6. CDR1 is LGHNA, CDR2 YNFKEQ, per germline. The CDR3 has 14 residues. CDR3 sequence: CASSRGRASDEQFF. The CDR3 DNA is TGTGCCAGCAGCCGCGGGAGGGCATCGGATGAGCAGTTCTTC.

This rearrangement joins TRBV4-1 to TRBJ1-2, with D possibly being TRBD1 (6 bases). The V gene's germline CDR1 is MGHRA and CDR2 YSYEKL. V was shortened by 0 bases and J by 2 bases, with 13 bases between the two germline ends. This CDR3 region has 16 residues. CDR3 sequence (DNA): TGCGCCAGCAGCCAAGACTTCAGGGGCTGGAACTATGGCTACACCTTC. Amino acid sequence: CASSQDFRGWNYGYTF.

The chain recombines TRBV28 with TRBJ1-1; a possible D gene is TRBD1 (5 bases). This CDR3 is built from 15 residues. V shed 5 bases and J shed 1 base, with 14 bases lying between them. The V gene's germline CDR1 is MDHEN and CDR2 SYDVKM. The CDR3 region is CASSPSGLQNTEAFF. The CDR3 DNA sequence: TGTGCCAGCAGTCCCTCGGGACTTCAGAACACTGAAGCTTTCTTT.

This rearrangement joins TRBV3-1 (or the pseudogene TRBV3-2) to TRBJ2-7; 10 bases agree with TRBD2. V lost 0 bases to trimming and J lost 5 bases; unmatched junction nucleotides: 7. The CDR3 has 16 amino acids. CDR1 is LGHDT and CDR2 is YNNKEL in the germline V gene (reference sequence). The CDR3 region has the DNA TGTGCCAGCAGCCAAGAGTCTAGCGGGAGACCCCACGAGCAGTACTTC. It translates to CASSQESSGRPHEQYF.

Details on this clone: The same CDR3 is also encoded by other DNA sequences in this sample. CDR3 sequence reads: CASSLEGAYGYTF. As DNA, the CDR3 is TGTGCCAGCAGCTTAGAGGGGGCGTATGGCTACACCTTC. The rearrangement joins TRBV11-2 to TRBJ1-2; weak D call: TRBD1 (6 bases). V shed 0 bases and J shed 5 bases, with 7 bases lying between them. Germline values: CDR1 SGHAT, CDR2 FQNNGV. The CDR3 is 13 amino acids.

The chain links TRBV7-9 to TRBJ1-1, with TRBD1 matching over 7 bases. The CDR3 loop spans 18 amino acids. The germline gives CDR1 SEHNR, CDR2 FQNEAQ (reference sequence). Unmatched junction bases numbered 12, after V lost 2 bases and J lost 0 bases. CDR3 bases: TGTGCCAGCAGCTTATTAAGGGACAGCCTTACTATGAACACTGAAGCTTTCTTT. This encodes CASSLLRDSLTMNTEAFF.

This clone was recorded a few times. J is TRBJ1-2 and V is TRBV6-5; a possible D gene is TRBD1 (5 bases). This CDR3 has 14 residues. Germline CDR1 and CDR2: MNHEY and SVGAGI. Trimming left V 2 bases short and J 3 bases short, with 10 bases between. As DNA, the CDR3 is TGTGCCAGCAGTTACAGGGCGGGGGACTATGGCTACACCTTC. This encodes CASSYRAGDYGYTF.

CDR3 DNA: TGTGCCAGTAGAGACAGGGGGGGTGTGAATGAGCAGTTCTTC. Protein sequence: CASRDRGGVNEQFF. V is TRBV19 and J is TRBJ2-1, with 9 bases lining up with TRBD1. The ends lost 6 bases at V and 7 bases at J; junction bases unmatched: 7. Looked up from germline, CDR1 is LNHDA and CDR2 is SQIVND (reference sequence). The CDR3 runs 14 residues.

This clone was counted a single time. The CDR3 loop is CASRFRGDRGRLRTSGRENEQFF. CDR3 sequence (DNA): TGTGCCAGCAGGTTTCGGGGGGACAGGGGGCGTCTGAGGACTAGCGGGAGAGAGAATGAGCAGTTCTTC. The rearrangement joins TRBV28 to TRBJ2-1; D is possibly TRBD2 (13 bases). Per germline, CDR1 MDHEN and CDR2 SYDVKM. Trimming removed 6 bases from V and 7 bases from J, with 43 bases in between. The CDR3 has 23 residues.

The V call is TRBV6-6, the J call TRBJ2-1, with 14 bases matching TRBD2. Germline assignment: CDR1 MNHNY and CDR2 SVGAGI (reference sequence). Losses at the gene ends were 1 base for V and 13 bases for J; bases not matched to a gene: 9. The length of the CDR3 is 16 residues. This CDR3 reads CASSYFGLAGGLPQFF. CDR3 DNA sequence: TGTGCCAGCAGTTACTTCGGACTAGCGGGAGGTCTACCCCAGTTCTTC.

The rearrangement joins TRBV16 to TRBJ2-3, with D uncertain. CDR1 is KGHSY and CDR2 is FQNENV in the germline V gene. CDR3 size: 14 residues. V lost 1 base to trimming and J lost 0 bases, with 5 bases between them. CDR3: CASSQFQSTDTQYF. CDR3 DNA sequence: TGTGCCAGCAGCCAATTTCAGAGCACAGATACGCAGTATTTT. Drawing the rest from reference TRBV16 and TRBJ2-3, the complete variable domain is GEEVAQTPKHLVRGEGQKAKLYCAPIKGHSYVFWYQQVLKNEFKFLISFQNENVFDETGMPKERFSAKCLPNSPCSLEIQATKLEDSAVYFCASSQFQSTDTQYFGPGTRLTVL.

Comment on this clone: Germline and junction disagree at one end, which may indicate a read error. The chain is built from TRBV7-7 and TRBJ2-5; tentatively, D is TRBD1 (6 bases). Germline CDR1 and CDR2: SSHAT and FNYEAQ (reference sequence). CDR3 length: 13 residues. CDR3 coding DNA: TGTGCTAGCAGCTTAGACAGGCAAGAGACCCAGTACTTC. This encodes CASSLDRQETQYF. Together with reference TRBV7-7 and TRBJ2-5, the CDR3 gives the full variable domain: GAGVSQSPRYKVTKRGQDVTLRCDPISSHATLYWYQQALGQGPEFLTYFNYEAQPDKSGLPSDRFSAERPEGSISTLTIQRTEQRDSAMYRCASSLDRQETQYFGPGTRLLVL.

This clone was seen more than once but under ten times. CDR3 residues: CASLHIGQGGEQFF. For the CDR3, the DNA is TGTGCCAGCTTACACATCGGACAGGGCGGTGAGCAGTTCTTC. The chain is built from TRBV7-8 and TRBJ2-1, with 8 bases aligning to TRBD1. The CDR3 extends over 14 amino acids. Germline CDR1 is SGHVS and CDR2 is FQNEAQ. V gave up 8 bases and J gave up 9 bases; unmatched junction bases: 12.

This chain links TRBV27 with TRBJ2-7; TRBD2 matches 8 bases. V was pared by 3 bases and J by 1 base, with 5 bases of the junction left unmatched. This CDR3 has 15 residues. The germline V gene has CDR1 MNHEY and CDR2 SMNVEV (reference sequence). The CDR3 DNA is TGTGCCAGCAGTTTCAGAGCGGGAGCTTCCTACGAGCAGTACTTC. Protein product: CASSFRAGASYEQYF.

This chain connects TRBV14 to TRBJ2-3; D may be TRBD1 (5 bases). CDR1 is SGHDN and CDR2 is FVKESK in the germline V gene. The CDR3 length is 15 residues. V lost 1 base, J lost 2 bases, and 10 bases lay in between. The DNA of the CDR3 is TGTGCCAGCAGCCAAGGCCCAGGGAACACAGATACGCAGTATTTT. Translated: CASSQGPGNTDTQYF.

V gene TRBV18 combines with J gene TRBJ2-2; TRBD2 aligns across 9 bases. The CDR3 covers 16 residues. The junction had 10 bases not matched to a gene; V was cut back by 6 bases and J by 5 bases. The germline V gene has CDR1 KGHSH and CDR2 LQKENI. The DNA for the CDR3 is TGTGCCAGCTCGCCCTTTAGCGGGAGTCTAACCGGGGAGCTGTTTTTT. It encodes CASSPFSGSLTGELFF.

The V gene is TRBV30, the J gene TRBJ2-1; TRBD2 is a possible D gene (6 bases). Deletions cut 8 bases from V and 7 bases from J, with 18 bases between. CDR1 is GTSNPN, CDR2 SVGIG, per germline (reference sequence). The CDR3 runs 13 residues. Here the CDR3 reads CARTTGVGNEQFF. CDR3 in DNA: TGTGCCCGAACAACGGGAGTTGGGAATGAGCAGTTCTTC.